This record looks at one T cell receptor beta chain sequence and its context. Its antigen is not identified. Here immunoSEQ multiplex PCR was the method, and the copy in TCRdb shows in-frame clones only, minus some. The data hold about 68,000 clones, with approximately 82% observed a single time. This entry comes from a study of PD-1 blockade in mismatch repair-deficient tumors. Study background: Patients had approximately 12 mismatch repair-deficient cancer types, all previously treated and progressing. Points from the study as a whole: Rapid post-treatment expansion, then contraction, generally preceding radiologic response, marked tumor-resident clones.

All patients were mismatch repair deficient, assessed by either PCR or immunohistochemistry. TCRs were sequenced from a few patients responding to pembrolizumab. This receptor was taken from an adult with mismatch repair-deficient cancer. Sequenced here: peripheral blood, sampled 2 weeks after starting pembrolizumab.

The CDR3 loop reads CASSLDRDQPQHF. The CDR3 nucleotides read TGTGCCAGCAGCTTAGACAGGGATCAGCCCCAGCATTTT. The chain is built from TRBV7-9 and TRBJ1-5; weak D call: TRBD1 (6 bases). The CDR3 totals 13 residues. The germline V gene has CDR1 SEHNR and CDR2 FQNEAQ (reference sequence). Trimming removed 1 base at V and 5 bases at J, with 6 bases between.